This TCR beta chain is from a study of T cell responses to AZD1222 COVID-19 vaccine. General study results and limits: Only 5 or 6 individuals given AZD1222 were seropositive at baseline.

In regard to this clone: Its antigen is not known.

Per germline, CDR1 ENHRY and CDR2 SYGVKD. Trimming removed 6 bases at V and 6 bases at J, with 15 bases between. The CDR3 totals 14 residues. Only in-frame clones appear in the TCRdb table, and some are missing; sequencing was by immunoSEQ multiplex PCR. The repertoire has around 83,000 clones, over 75% of them found once; the top ten carry under 25%. The source is an adult in good health. This rearrangement joins TRBV10-3 to TRBJ2-1, with unresolved D. Source: peripheral blood, taken on day 0 of AZD1222 vaccination. Here the CDR3 reads CAIRDLPPSNEQFF. The CDR3 DNA follows: TGTGCCATCAGGGACCTCCCGCCTTCCAATGAGCAGTTCTTC.